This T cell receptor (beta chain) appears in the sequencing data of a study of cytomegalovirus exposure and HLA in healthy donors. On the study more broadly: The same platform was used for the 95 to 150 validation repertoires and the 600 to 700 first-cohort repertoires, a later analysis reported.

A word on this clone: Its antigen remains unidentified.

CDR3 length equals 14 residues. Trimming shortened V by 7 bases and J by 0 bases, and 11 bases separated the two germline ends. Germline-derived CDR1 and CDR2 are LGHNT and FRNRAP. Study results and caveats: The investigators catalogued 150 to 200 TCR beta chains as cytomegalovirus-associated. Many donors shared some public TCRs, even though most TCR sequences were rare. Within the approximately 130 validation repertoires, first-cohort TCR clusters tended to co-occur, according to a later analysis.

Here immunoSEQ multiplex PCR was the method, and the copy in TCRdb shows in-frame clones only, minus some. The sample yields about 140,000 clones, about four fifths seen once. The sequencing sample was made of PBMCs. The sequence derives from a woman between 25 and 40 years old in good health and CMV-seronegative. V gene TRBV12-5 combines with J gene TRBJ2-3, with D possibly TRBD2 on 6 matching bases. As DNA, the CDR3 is TGTGCTAGTGTAGGAGGGGACAGCACAGATACGCAGTATTTT. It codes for CASVGGDSTDTQYF.